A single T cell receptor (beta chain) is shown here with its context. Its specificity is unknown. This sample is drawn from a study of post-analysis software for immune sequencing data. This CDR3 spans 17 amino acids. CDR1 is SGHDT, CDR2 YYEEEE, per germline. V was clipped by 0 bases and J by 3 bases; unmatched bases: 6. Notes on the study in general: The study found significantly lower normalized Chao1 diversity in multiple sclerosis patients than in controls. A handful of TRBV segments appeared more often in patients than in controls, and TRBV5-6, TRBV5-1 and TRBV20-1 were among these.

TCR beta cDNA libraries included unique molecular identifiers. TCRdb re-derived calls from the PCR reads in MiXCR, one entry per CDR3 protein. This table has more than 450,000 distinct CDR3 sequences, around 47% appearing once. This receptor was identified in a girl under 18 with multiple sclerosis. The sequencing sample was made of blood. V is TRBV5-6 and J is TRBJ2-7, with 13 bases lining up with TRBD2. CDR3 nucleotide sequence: TGTGCCAGCAGCTTGGCGAGGGGACTAGCGGGATACTACGAGCAGTACTTC. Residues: CASSLARGLAGYYEQYF.